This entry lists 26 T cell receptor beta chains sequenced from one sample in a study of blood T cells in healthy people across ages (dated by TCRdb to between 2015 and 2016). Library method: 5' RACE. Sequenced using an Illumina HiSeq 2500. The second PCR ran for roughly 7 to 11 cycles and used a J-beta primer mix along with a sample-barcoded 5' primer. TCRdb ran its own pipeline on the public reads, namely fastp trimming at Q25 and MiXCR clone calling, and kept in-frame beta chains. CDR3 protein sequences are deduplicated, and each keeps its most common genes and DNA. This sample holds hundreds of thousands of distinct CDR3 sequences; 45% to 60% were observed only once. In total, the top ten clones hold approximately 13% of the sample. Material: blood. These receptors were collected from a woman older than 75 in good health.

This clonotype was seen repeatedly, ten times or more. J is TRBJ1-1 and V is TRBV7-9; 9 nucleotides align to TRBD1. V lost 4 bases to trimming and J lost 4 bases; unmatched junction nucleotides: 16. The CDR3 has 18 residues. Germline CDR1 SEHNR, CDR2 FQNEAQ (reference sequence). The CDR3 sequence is CASSSTKLGQGTGTEAFF. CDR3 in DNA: TGTGCCAGCAGCTCAACCAAACTAGGACAGGGGACAGGCACTGAAGCTTTCTTT. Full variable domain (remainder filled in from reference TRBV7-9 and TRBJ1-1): DTGVSQNPRHKITKRGQNVTFRCDPISEHNRLYWYRQTLGQGPEFLTYFQNEAQLEKSRLLSDRFSAERPKGSFSTLEIQRTEQGDSAMYLCASSSTKLGQGTGTEAFFGQGTRLTVV.

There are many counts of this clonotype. This CDR3 reads CASSLLERGYNEQFF. DNA of the CDR3: TGCGCCAGCAGCTTATTGGAACGAGGGTACAATGAGCAGTTCTTC. The chain couples TRBV5-1 to TRBJ2-1; D is perhaps TRBD2 (5 bases). This CDR3 has 15 residues. The germline CDR1 and CDR2 sequences are SGHRS and YFSETQ. Trimming removed 2 bases at V and 4 bases at J, with 13 bases between.

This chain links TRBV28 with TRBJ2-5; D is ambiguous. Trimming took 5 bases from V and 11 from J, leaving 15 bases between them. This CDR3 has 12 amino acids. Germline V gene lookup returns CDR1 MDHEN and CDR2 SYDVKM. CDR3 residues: CASSPRSNEQYF. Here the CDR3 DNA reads TGTGCCAGCAGTCCCCGAAGCAATGAGCAGTACTTC. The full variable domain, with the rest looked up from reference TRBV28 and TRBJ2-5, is DVKVTQSSRYLVKRTGEKVFLECVQDMDHENMFWYRQDPGLGLRLIYFSYDVKMKEKGDIPEGYSVSREKKERFSLILESASTNQTSMYLCASSPRSNEQYFGPGTRLLVL.

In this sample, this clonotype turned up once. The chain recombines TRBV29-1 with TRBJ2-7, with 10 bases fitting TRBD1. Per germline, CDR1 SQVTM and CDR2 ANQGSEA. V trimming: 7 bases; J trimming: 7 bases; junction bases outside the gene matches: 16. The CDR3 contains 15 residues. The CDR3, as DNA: TGCAGCGCATTAGTGGGACAGGGGTTCCGAAATGAGCAGTACTTC. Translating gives CSALVGQGFRNEQYF.

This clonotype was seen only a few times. CDR3 residues: CSARGVDTEAFF. For the CDR3, the DNA is TGCAGTGCTAGAGGCGTGGACACTGAAGCTTTCTTT. The chain has TRBV20-1 and TRBJ1-1; D unresolved. There are 12 residues in the CDR3. Germline CDR1 is DFQATT and CDR2 is SNEGSKA (reference sequence). Trimming took 1 base from V and 3 from J, leaving 6 bases between them.

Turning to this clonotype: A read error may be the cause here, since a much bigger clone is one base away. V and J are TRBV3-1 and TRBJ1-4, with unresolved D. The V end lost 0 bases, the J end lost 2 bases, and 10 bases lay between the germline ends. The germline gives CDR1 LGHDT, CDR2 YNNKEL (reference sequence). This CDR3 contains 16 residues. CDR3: CASSQEYDGTNEKLFF. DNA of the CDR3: TGTGCCAGCAGCCAAGAATATGACGGCACTAATGAAAAACTGTTTTTT.

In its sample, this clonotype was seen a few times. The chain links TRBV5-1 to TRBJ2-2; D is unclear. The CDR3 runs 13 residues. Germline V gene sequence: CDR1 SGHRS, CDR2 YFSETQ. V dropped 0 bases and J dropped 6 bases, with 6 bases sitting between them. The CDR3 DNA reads TGCGCCAGCAGCTTGGAAGCTTCCGGGGAGCTGTTTTTT. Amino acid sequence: CASSLEASGELFF.

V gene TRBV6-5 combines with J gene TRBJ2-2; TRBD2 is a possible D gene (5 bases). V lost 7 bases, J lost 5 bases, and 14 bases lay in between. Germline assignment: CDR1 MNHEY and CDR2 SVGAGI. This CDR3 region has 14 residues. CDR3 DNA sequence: TGTGCCAGCATGATAGCCGCGGGTACCGGGGAGCTGTTTTTT. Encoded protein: CASMIAAGTGELFF.

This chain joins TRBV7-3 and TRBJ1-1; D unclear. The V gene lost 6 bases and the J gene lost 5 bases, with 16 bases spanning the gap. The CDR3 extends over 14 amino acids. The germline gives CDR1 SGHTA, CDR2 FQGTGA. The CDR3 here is CASRPPSSVTEAFF. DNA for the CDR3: TGTGCCAGCAGACCGCCATCGAGCGTAACTGAAGCTTTCTTT. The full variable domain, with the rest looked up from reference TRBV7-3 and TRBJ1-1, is GAGVSQTPSNKVTEKGKYVELRCDPISGHTALYWYRQSLGQGPEFLIYFQGTGAADDSGLPNDRFFAVRPEGSVSTLKIQRTERGDSAVYLCASRPPSSVTEAFFGQGTRLTVV.

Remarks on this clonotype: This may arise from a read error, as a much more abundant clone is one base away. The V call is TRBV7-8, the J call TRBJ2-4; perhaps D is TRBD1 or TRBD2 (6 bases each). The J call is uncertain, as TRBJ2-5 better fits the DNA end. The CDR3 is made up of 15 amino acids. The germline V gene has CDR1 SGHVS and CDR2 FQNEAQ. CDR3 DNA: TGTGCCAGCAGCTTCGTACAGGGAGGTCAAGAGACCCAGTACTTC. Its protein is CASSFVQGGQETQYF.

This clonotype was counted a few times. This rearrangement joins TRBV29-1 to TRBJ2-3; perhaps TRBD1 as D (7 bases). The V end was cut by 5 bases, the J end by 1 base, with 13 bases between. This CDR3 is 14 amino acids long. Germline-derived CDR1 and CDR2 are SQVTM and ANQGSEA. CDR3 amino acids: CSVQGGVRTDTQYF. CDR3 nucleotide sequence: TGCAGCGTTCAGGGGGGTGTGCGCACAGATACGCAGTATTTT.

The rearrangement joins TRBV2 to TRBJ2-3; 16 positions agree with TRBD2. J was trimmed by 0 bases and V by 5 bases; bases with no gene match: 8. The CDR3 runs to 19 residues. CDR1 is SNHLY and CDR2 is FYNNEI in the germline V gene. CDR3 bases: TGTGCCAGCAGTAAGGGACTAGCGGGAGGGAAATCAAGCACAGATACGCAGTATTTT. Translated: CASSKGLAGGKSSTDTQYF. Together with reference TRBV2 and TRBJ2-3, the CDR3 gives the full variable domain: EPEVTQTPSHQVTQMGQEVILRCVPISNHLYFYWYRQILGQKVEFLVSFYNNEISEKSEIFDDQFSVERPDGSNFTLKIRSTKLEDSAMYFCASSKGLAGGKSSTDTQYFGPGTRLTVL.

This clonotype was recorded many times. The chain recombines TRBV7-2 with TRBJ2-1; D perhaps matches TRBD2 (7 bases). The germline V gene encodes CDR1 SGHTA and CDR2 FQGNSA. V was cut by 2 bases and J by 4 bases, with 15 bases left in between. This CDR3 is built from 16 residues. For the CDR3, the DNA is TGTGCCAGCAGCTTACTCGGGGGGCAGGGTTACAATGAGCAGTTCTTC. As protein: CASSLLGGQGYNEQFF. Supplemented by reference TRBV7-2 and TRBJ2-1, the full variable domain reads GAGVSQSPSNKVTEKGKDVELRCDPISGHTALYWYRQSLGQGLEFLIYFQGNSAPDKSGLPSDRFSAERTGGSVSTLTIQRTQQEDSAVYLCASSLLGGQGYNEQFFGPGTRLTVL.

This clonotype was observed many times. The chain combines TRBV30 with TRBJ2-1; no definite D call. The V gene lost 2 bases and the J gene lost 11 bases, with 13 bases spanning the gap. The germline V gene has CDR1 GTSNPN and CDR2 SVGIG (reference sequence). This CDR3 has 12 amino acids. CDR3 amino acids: CAWSPSVGQQFF. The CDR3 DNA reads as TGTGCCTGGAGTCCCTCTGTAGGCCAGCAGTTCTTC.

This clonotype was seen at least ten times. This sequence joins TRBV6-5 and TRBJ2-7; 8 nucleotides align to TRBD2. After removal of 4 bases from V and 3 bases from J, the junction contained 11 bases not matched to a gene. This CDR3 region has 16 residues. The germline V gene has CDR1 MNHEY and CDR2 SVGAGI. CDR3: CASSSISGDPLYEQYF. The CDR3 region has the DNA TGTGCCAGCAGTTCCATTAGCGGGGATCCCCTCTACGAGCAGTACTTC.

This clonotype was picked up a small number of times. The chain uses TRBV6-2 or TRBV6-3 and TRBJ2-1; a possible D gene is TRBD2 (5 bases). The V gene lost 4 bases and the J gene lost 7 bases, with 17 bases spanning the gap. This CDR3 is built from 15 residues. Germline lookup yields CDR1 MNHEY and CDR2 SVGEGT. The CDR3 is CASSSSRARGNEQFF. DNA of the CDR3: TGTGCCAGCAGTTCCTCCCGGGCCCGGGGTAATGAGCAGTTCTTC.

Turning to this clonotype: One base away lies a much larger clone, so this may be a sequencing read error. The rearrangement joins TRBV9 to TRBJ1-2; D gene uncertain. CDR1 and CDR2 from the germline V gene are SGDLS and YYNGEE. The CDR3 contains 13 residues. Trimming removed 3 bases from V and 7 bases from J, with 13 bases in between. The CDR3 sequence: CASSGGLGGGYTF. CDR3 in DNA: TGTGCCAGCAGCGGAGGGCTGGGCGGTGGCTACACCTTC.

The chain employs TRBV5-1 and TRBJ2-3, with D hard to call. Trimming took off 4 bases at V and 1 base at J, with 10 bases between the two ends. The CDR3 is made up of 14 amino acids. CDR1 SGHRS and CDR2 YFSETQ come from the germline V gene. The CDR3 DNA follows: TGCGCCAGCAGCGCCGCAGTTGGCACAGATACGCAGTATTTT. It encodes CASSAAVGTDTQYF.

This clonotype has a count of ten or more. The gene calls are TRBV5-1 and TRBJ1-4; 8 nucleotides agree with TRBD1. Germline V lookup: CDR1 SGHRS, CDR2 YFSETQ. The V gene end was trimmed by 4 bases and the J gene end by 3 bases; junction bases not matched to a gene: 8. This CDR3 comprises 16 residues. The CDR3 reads CASSIGQGGPNEKLFF. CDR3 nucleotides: TGCGCCAGCAGCATCGGACAGGGTGGACCTAATGAAAAACTGTTTTTT.

DNA for the CDR3: TGTGCCAGCTCAGTCACAGGGTCTTTCTCCTACGAGCAGTACTTC. This translates into CASSVTGSFSYEQYF. The V gene is TRBV18, the J gene TRBJ2-7; TRBD1 might be the D (6 bases). Trimming cost V 5 bases and J 0 bases, with 14 bases left between them. CDR3 size: 15 residues. In germline, CDR1 is KGHSH, CDR2 LQKENI.

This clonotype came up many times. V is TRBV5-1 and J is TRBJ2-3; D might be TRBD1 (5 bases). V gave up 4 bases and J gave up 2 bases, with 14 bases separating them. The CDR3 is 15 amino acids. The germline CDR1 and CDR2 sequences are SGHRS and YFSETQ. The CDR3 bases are TGCGCCAGCAGCGCTTCGACAGATTTCACAGATACGCAGTATTTT. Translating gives CASSASTDFTDTQYF.

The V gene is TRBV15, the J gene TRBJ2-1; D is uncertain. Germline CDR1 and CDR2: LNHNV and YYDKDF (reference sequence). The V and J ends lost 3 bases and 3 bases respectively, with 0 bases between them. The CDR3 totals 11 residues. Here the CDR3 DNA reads TGTGCCACCAGCAGCTACAATGAGCAGTTCTTC. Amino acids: CATSSYNEQFF.

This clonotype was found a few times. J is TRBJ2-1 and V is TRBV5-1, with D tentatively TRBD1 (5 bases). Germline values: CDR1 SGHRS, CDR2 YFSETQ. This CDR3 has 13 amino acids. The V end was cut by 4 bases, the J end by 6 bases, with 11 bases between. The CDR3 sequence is CASSVGHSNEQFF. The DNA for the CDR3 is TGCGCCAGCAGCGTGGGGCACTCCAATGAGCAGTTCTTC.

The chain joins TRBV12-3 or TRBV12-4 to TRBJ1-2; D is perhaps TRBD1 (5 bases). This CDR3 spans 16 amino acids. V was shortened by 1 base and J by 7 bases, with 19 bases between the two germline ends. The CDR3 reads CASSLVSRLGGPGYTF. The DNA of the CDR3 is TGTGCCAGCAGTTTAGTATCTCGGTTGGGGGGACCTGGCTACACCTTC.

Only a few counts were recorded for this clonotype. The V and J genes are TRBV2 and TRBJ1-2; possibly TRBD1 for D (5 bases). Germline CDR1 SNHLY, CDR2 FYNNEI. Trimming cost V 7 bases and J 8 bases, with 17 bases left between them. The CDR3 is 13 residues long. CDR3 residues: CASKGTLPEGYTF. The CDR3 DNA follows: TGTGCCAGCAAGGGGACCCTCCCGGAGGGCTACACCTTC.

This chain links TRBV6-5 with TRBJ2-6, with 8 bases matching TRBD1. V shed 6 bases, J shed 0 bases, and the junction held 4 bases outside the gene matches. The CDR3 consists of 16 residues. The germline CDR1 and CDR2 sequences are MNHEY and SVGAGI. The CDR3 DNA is TGTGCCAGCAGACAGGGGGTTTTCTCTGGGGCCAACGTCCTGACTTTC. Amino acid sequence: CASRQGVFSGANVLTF.